A selection of T cell receptor beta chains follows, all from one sample in a study of T cells after yellow fever vaccination. TCRdb analysed the 5' RACE reads with MiXCR anew, one entry per CDR3 protein. The repertoire holds about 210,000 distinct CDR3 sequences, with approximately 3.3% as singletons. The specimen was CD4+ T cells sorted from PBMCs, collected 10 days after the yellow fever booster vaccination. The receptors originated from a man between 18 and 29 years old who received the YFV17D yellow fever vaccine. CDR3s include the opening cysteine and the closing phenylalanine or tryptophan. The D gene is left open where the match is weak. Where a row states a size, it is once, few, many or the class of an expanded clone; other rows omit it.

D gene	clone size	V gene	J gene	CDR3 DNA	CDR3 protein
TRBD1	-	TRBV3-1	TRBJ1-4	TGTGCCAGCAGCCGGAGTGGGACAGGGGCAGAAAAACTGTTTTTT	CASSRSGTGAEKLFF
TRBD1	few	TRBV7-9	TRBJ1-2	TGTGCCAGCAGCCCGGACAGGTACTATGGCTACACCTTC	CASSPDRYYGYTF
TRBD2	few	TRBV7-2	TRBJ2-2	TGTGCCAGCAAACTGAGCGGGGGGAACACCGGGGAGCTGTTTTTT	CASKLSGGNTGELFF
-	-	TRBV7-2	TRBJ2-3	TGTGCCAGCGCGCCGGGTGGCGCAGATACGCAGTATTTT	CASAPGGADTQYF
TRBD1	many	TRBV7-2	TRBJ2-1	TGTGCCAGCAGCCCTAGACGCCTCGGACAGGGGGCTCCCAATGAGCAGTTCTTC	CASSPRRLGQGAPNEQFF
-	few	TRBV24-1	TRBJ2-6	TGTGCCACCAGTAGCCCCCCGGGCGGGGAGTTTAGGGATGGGGCCAACGTCCTGACTTTC	CATSSPPGGEFRDGANVLTF
TRBD2	-	TRBV4-2	TRBJ2-2	TGTGCCAGCAGCCCCCCGAAGCGGGGGGGGACCGGGGAGCTGTTTTTT	CASSPPKRGGTGELFF
TRBD1	-	TRBV5-1	TRBJ1-1	TGCGCCAGCCACAACGACAGGGAGGGGACTGAAGCTTTCTTT	CASHNDREGTEAFF
-	few	TRBV4-2	TRBJ1-6	TGTGCCAGCGGGTCTGCCAGCTCCTATAATTCACCCCTCCACTTT	CASGSASSYNSPLHF
TRBD1	many	TRBV19	TRBJ1-1	TGTGCCAGTAGCCCTCGTGGGACAGAGCGGACTGAAGCTTTCTTT	CASSPRGTERTEAFF
-	-	TRBV7-2	TRBJ1-4	TGTGCCAGCAGCTTATACGGGGAGGGAAAACTGTTTTTT	CASSLYGEGKLFF
-	-	TRBV20-1	TRBJ1-1	TGCAGTGCTAGCCGAGCCGGGGACAACCACATCGGAGCTTTCTTT	CSASRAGDNHIGAFF
TRBD2	many	TRBV20-1	TRBJ2-1	TGCAGTGCTAGCCGAGCGGGGGCCTCTTACAATGAGCAGTTCTTC	CSASRAGASYNEQFF
TRBD1	-	TRBV18	TRBJ1-1	TGTGCCAGCTCACCCTTACAGGGGACCTACACTGAAGCTTTCTTT	CASSPLQGTYTEAFF
-	-	TRBV5-1	TRBJ2-7	TGCGCCAGCAGCTTGGGGCGACCTAACGAGCAGTACTTC	CASSLGRPNEQYF
-	many	TRBV12-3/TRBV12-4	TRBJ1-5	TGTGCCAGCAGTCCCCAGGGGACGGATCAGCCCCAGCATTTT	CASSPQGTDQPQHF
-	-	TRBV20-1	TRBJ1-3	TGCAGTGCTAGAGTAGACACATCTGGAAACACCATATATTTT	CSARVDTSGNTIYF
TRBD1	-	TRBV6-5	TRBJ1-2	TGTGCCAGCAGTTACCGCGAAGGATCAGGGGGCTATGGCTACACCTTC	CASSYREGSGGYGYTF
-	-	TRBV6-2/TRBV6-3	TRBJ2-1	TGTGCCAGCAGTTACTCCGGTAGCGAGCAGTTCTTC	CASSYSGSEQFF
-	many	TRBV27	TRBJ1-2	TGTGCCAGCAGATCGGGGCGGGGACTAGGTGGCTACACCTTC	CASRSGRGLGGYTF
-	-	TRBV7-8	TRBJ1-2	TGTGCCAGCAGCCCCAAATCGGGGATCGATAACTATGGCTACACCTTC	CASSPKSGIDNYGYTF
TRBD1	-	TRBV6-5	TRBJ1-2	TGTGCCAGCAGTTACGCGGACAGGGCAGGGTATGGCTACACCTTC	CASSYADRAGYGYTF
TRBD2	many	TRBV7-2	TRBJ2-4	TGTGCCAGCGGGAGGGGCCCTGGGGGCAAAAACATTCAGTACTTC	CASGRGPGGKNIQYF
-	few	TRBV7-8	TRBJ2-1	TGTGCCAGCAGCTCCCGTGAAACCTCCAATGAGCAGTTCTTC	CASSSRETSNEQFF
-	few	TRBV20-1	TRBJ2-3	TGCAGTGCCGACCCCCTAGCGTCCGGCACAGATACGCAGTATTTT	CSADPLASGTDTQYF
-	few	TRBV4-2	TRBJ2-2	TGTGCCAGCAGCCAGATGGGGGCAGGGAAGTACACCGGGGAGCTGTTTTTT	CASSQMGAGKYTGELFF
TRBD1	many	TRBV20-1	TRBJ2-5	TGCAGTGCTAGAACGATATTACAGGGGGAGACCCAGTACTTC	CSARTILQGETQYF
TRBD1	many	TRBV3-1	TRBJ1-2	TGTGCCAGCAGCCCCCTAACCGGGACAGCTAACTATGGCTACACCTTC	CASSPLTGTANYGYTF
-	few	TRBV18	TRBJ2-3	TGTGCCAGCTCACCCCCGGACAGCTTCGGTTCAGATACGCAGTATTTT	CASSPPDSFGSDTQYF
TRBD2	-	TRBV7-2	TRBJ2-3	TGTGCCAGCAGCCCCGGGGGGGGGTTCGGTACGCAGTATTTT	CASSPGGGFGTQYF
-	few	TRBV12-3/TRBV12-4	TRBJ1-5	TGTGCCAGCAGTTTAATACCCATAGGGACGCAGCCCCAGCATTTT	CASSLIPIGTQPQHF
TRBD1	few	TRBV7-8	TRBJ2-4	TGTGCCAGCAGCCGTGACAGGGGGGTTTCGTGGGTCGTGGCCAAAAACATTCAGTACTTC	CASSRDRGVSWVVAKNIQYF
-	many	TRBV7-9	TRBJ2-3	TGTGCCACAGGGGGGTCTGTATCAGATACGCAGTATTTT	CATGGSVSDTQYF
-	many	TRBV5-5	TRBJ2-3	TGTGCCAGCAGCTTGGAAGGTTTGGTGGATACGCAGTATTTT	CASSLEGLVDTQYF
-	many	TRBV7-2	TRBJ2-1	TGTGCCAGCAGCTTAGTAAGTGCGTACAATGAGCAGTTCTTC	CASSLVSAYNEQFF
-	few	TRBV20-1	TRBJ2-5	TGCAGTGCCCTCCCCCACCCACAAGAGACCCAGTACTTC	CSALPHPQETQYF
TRBD1	many	TRBV25-1	TRBJ2-5	TGTGCCAGCAGTTTAACCGGGACAGGGGAGGAGACCCAGTACTTC	CASSLTGTGEETQYF
-	few	TRBV6-5	TRBJ2-1	TGTGCCAGCAGTCTTGACTTCGGGGGGCCCCACAATGAGCAGTTCTTC	CASSLDFGGPHNEQFF
-	many	TRBV6-2/TRBV6-3	TRBJ2-5	TGTGCCAGCAGTTACTCAGGGCGAGAGGAGACCCAGTACTTC	CASSYSGREETQYF
-	few	TRBV25-1	TRBJ1-1	TGTGCCAGCAGGCCAAGGGTCACGGGGACTGAAGCTTTCTTT	CASRPRVTGTEAFF
-	-	TRBV5-1	TRBJ1-2	TGCGCCAGCAGCCCCCGGGAAGGAACGACTTATGGCTACACCTTC	CASSPREGTTYGYTF
TRBD1	-	TRBV12-3/TRBV12-4	TRBJ1-1	TGTGCCAGCAGTCCCAATCTTGGACAGGGGGCTGAGAGCACTGAAGCTTTCTTT	CASSPNLGQGAESTEAFF
-	-	TRBV12-3/TRBV12-4	TRBJ2-2	TGTGCCAGCAGTTTACAGGGCGGTGCCGGGGAGCTGTTTTTT	CASSLQGGAGELFF
-	-	TRBV12-5	TRBJ2-3	TGTGCTAGTGGTTTGAGTAGAACTAGCACAGATACGCAGTATTTT	CASGLSRTSTDTQYF
TRBD1	few	TRBV5-4	TRBJ2-1	TGTGCCAGCGTCGGGACAGGGGAAGGCAATGAGCAGTTCTTC	CASVGTGEGNEQFF
-	many	TRBV5-1	TRBJ2-7	TGCGCCAGCAGCCCCGCGGGGCAGGGGGCCTACGAGCAGTACTTC	CASSPAGQGAYEQYF
-	many	TRBV7-2	TRBJ1-6	TGTGCCAGCAGCCCGGTCGGGTCACCCCTCCACTTT	CASSPVGSPLHF
-	many	TRBV28	TRBJ1-5	TGTGCCAGCAGTTTGGCACAGGGAGATCAGCCCCAGCATTTT	CASSLAQGDQPQHF
TRBD2	few	TRBV3-1	TRBJ2-5	TGTGCCAGCAGCCAAGTGCTAGCGGGGACCCAAGAGACCCAGTACTTC	CASSQVLAGTQETQYF
-	-	TRBV20-1	TRBJ2-2	TGCAGTGCTCCTCCCCCGGGGGCGGTGACCGGGGAGCTGTTTTTT	CSAPPPGAVTGELFF
-	-	TRBV6-2/TRBV6-3	TRBJ1-1	TGTGCCAGCACCCTATATGCGGATAGCCTCAACACTGAAGCTTTCTTT	CASTLYADSLNTEAFF
-	few	TRBV5-1	TRBJ1-1	TGCGCCAGCAGCTCCGCAGGAATCATGAACACTGAAGCTTTCTTT	CASSSAGIMNTEAFF
TRBD2	-	TRBV7-9	TRBJ2-3	TGTGCCAGCGCCGGCGCGGGGGGGGATACGCAGTATTTT	CASAGAGGDTQYF
-	-	TRBV29-1	TRBJ2-1	TGCAGCGTGTCCACAGGGTCTTTGGCGTACAATGAGCAGTTCTTC	CSVSTGSLAYNEQFF
TRBD2	-	TRBV4-1	TRBJ2-1	TGCGCCAGCAGCTATACTCTCAACGCGGGGGGCGGTGAGCAGTTCTTC	CASSYTLNAGGGEQFF
-	-	TRBV2	TRBJ1-3	TGTGCCAGCAGTGTTGACAGGACTGGAAACACCATATATTTT	CASSVDRTGNTIYF
-	-	TRBV7-2	TRBJ1-2	TGTGCCAGCAGCTTAGCGCGATGGGGAGAATATGGCTACACCTTC	CASSLARWGEYGYTF
-	-	TRBV24-1	TRBJ1-5	TGTGCCACCAGTGACGGTGGTTCTGGCAATCAGCCCCAGCATTTT	CATSDGGSGNQPQHF
TRBD2	-	TRBV5-1	TRBJ2-3	TGCGCCAGCAGCTTGGAACGGGGGGCAGATACGCAGTATTTT	CASSLERGADTQYF
TRBD2	many	TRBV28	TRBJ2-1	TGTGCCAGCAGTTTAGGGCTAGCGGGGGGGCATGGCTACAATGAGCAGTTCTTC	CASSLGLAGGHGYNEQFF